The 32 T cell receptor beta chains below all came from one sample that was sequenced in a study of cytomegalovirus exposure and HLA in healthy donors. The primer mix had 60 Vbeta and 13 Jbeta primers. The protocol was immunoSEQ multiplex PCR, while the TCRdb copy is restricted to in-frame clones and leaves out a portion. The sample lists 60,000 to 70,000 clones; 60% to 85% were seen once. The material sequenced was PBMCs. The receptors come from a male donor in good health and CMV-seropositive.

This rearrangement joins TRBV4-2 to TRBJ1-2; TRBD1 matches at 9 bases. This CDR3 region has 18 residues. V trimming: 4 bases; J trimming: 3 bases; junction bases outside the gene matches: 15. The germline gives CDR1 LGHNA, CDR2 YNFKEQ. The CDR3 spells CASSLVLGTGPFHYGYTF. In DNA form, the CDR3 reads TGTGCCAGCAGCCTGGTTCTAGGGACAGGGCCCTTTCACTATGGCTACACCTTC.

This clone was observed a handful of times. The chain employs TRBV7-2 and TRBJ1-5; the D is unclear. This CDR3 has 17 residues. Trimming cost V 0 bases and J 0 bases, with 12 bases left between them. Per the germline V gene, CDR1 is SGHTA and CDR2 is FQGNSA. The CDR3 region is CASSLASTALSNQPQHF. The DNA of the CDR3 is TGTGCCAGCAGCTTAGCGAGCACAGCACTTAGCAATCAGCCCCAGCATTTT.

In its sample, this clone was seen once. The chain links TRBV12-5 to TRBJ2-7; 7 bases align to TRBD1. The CDR3 length is 14 residues. Germline V gene lookup returns CDR1 LGHNT and CDR2 FRNRAP. V lost 5 bases, J lost 2 bases, and 6 bases stayed unmatched. CDR3 DNA: TGTGCTAGTGGTCACGGGACAGAAGCCTACGAGCAGTACTTC. It codes for CASGHGTEAYEQYF.

As DNA, the CDR3 is TGTGCCAGCAGTCCTTCCGGAGGCAACGGGCAGCCCCAGCATTTT. Amino acid sequence: CASSPSGGNGQPQHF. V and J are TRBV6-6 and TRBJ1-5; D is undetermined. The CDR3 loop spans 15 amino acids. Germline V CDR1 and CDR2: MNHNY, SVGAGI (reference sequence). The ends were cut back, 5 bases at V and 7 bases at J, with 18 bases in the middle.

The chain uses TRBV18 and TRBJ2-7; D is uncertain. V was cut by 3 bases and J by 7 bases, with 13 bases left in between. The CDR3 is 13 residues long. Germline CDR1 KGHSH, CDR2 LQKENI. The CDR3 nucleotides read TGTGCCAGCTCACCCGGGTCTTCGAGGGAGCAGTACTTC. It encodes CASSPGSSREQYF.

J is TRBJ2-3 and V is TRBV7-8, with 7 bases that match TRBD2. Germline lookup yields CDR1 SGHVS and CDR2 FQNEAQ. This CDR3 contains 18 residues. The trim removed 3 bases at V and 1 base at J, leaving 13 bases unmatched. CDR3 bases: TGTGCCAGCAGCTTCCCCCCGGCAGGGAGGGCAGGCACAGATACGCAGTATTTT. It translates to CASSFPPAGRAGTDTQYF.

The chain couples TRBV6-4 to TRBJ2-6; 8 bases match TRBD2. Germline values: CDR1 MRHNA, CDR2 SNTAGT. Trimming removed 0 bases from V and 3 bases from J; junction bases left unmatched: 4. There are 17 residues in the CDR3. The CDR3 spells CASSDSGSGGGANVLTF. CDR3 in DNA: TGTGCCAGCAGTGACTCCGGCAGCGGGGGTGGGGCCAACGTCCTGACTTTC.

The V call is TRBV6-5, the J call TRBJ2-7; 10 bases are a match to TRBD1. This CDR3 has 15 residues. The V gene's germline CDR1 is MNHEY and CDR2 SVGAGI. Trimming cost V 6 bases and J 3 bases; bases outside gene matches: 8. The CDR3 loop is CASRRHRDRGYEQYF. The DNA of the CDR3 is TGTGCCAGCAGAAGGCACCGGGACAGGGGCTACGAGCAGTACTTC.

The V call is TRBV4-1, the J call TRBJ2-3, with a weak D call TRBD2 (6 bases). Per the germline V gene, CDR1 is MGHRA and CDR2 is YSYEKL. This CDR3 region has 18 residues. Trimming removed 0 bases at V and 4 bases at J, with 20 bases between. The CDR3 bases are TGCGCCAGCAGCCAAGATAATCGGGCGGGGCCCCCTCCAGATACGCAGTATTTT. Translated: CASSQDNRAGPPPDTQYF.

The chain links TRBV19 to TRBJ1-5; maybe TRBD1 (5 bases). Germline assignment: CDR1 LNHDA and CDR2 SQIVND (reference sequence). The CDR3 sequence is 15 residues long. V lost 3 bases, J lost 6 bases, and 15 bases lay in between. The CDR3: CASSISWGRSQPQHF. The CDR3 nucleotides are TGTGCCAGTAGTATTAGTTGGGGCAGAAGTCAGCCCCAGCATTTT.

The chain joins TRBV28 to TRBJ2-7; D is undetermined. Germline V gene sequence: CDR1 MDHEN, CDR2 SYDVKM. The length of the CDR3 is 13 residues. The ends were cut back, 7 bases at V and 0 bases at J, with 10 bases in the middle. CDR3 coding DNA: TGTGCCAGCACAGGCTCACCCTCCTACGAGCAGTACTTC. This sequence encodes CASTGSPSYEQYF.

J is TRBJ1-5 and V is TRBV5-5; no definite D call. The length of the CDR3 is 13 residues. Germline V gene sequence: CDR1 SGHKS, CDR2 YYEKEE (reference sequence). The V and J ends lost 4 bases and 5 bases respectively, with 10 bases between them. CDR3 in DNA: TGTGCCAGCAGCCTGACACCCCATCAGCCCCAGCATTTT. Amino acid sequence: CASSLTPHQPQHF. The full variable domain, completed using reference TRBV5-5 and TRBJ1-5, is DAGVTQSPTHLIKTRGQQVTLRCSPISGHKSVSWYQQVLGQGPQFIFQYYEKEERGRGNFPDRFSARQFPNYSSELNVNALLLGDSALYLCASSLTPHQPQHFGDGTRLSIL.

This clone was seen only once. V and J are TRBV6-1 and TRBJ2-5; possibly TRBD1 for D (5 bases). The J call may be faulty, since TRBJ2-7 better matches the DNA end. Germline V lookup: CDR1 MNHNS, CDR2 SASEGT. The CDR3 extends over 13 amino acids. CDR3 in amino acids: CASSRQPGYEQYF. In DNA form, the CDR3 reads TGTGCCAGCAGTAGACAGCCCGGCTACGAGCAGTACTTC.

This clone was picked up a small number of times. A read error may account for a junction end that differs from germline. The chain carries TRBV5-4 and TRBJ1-2, with D tentatively TRBD1 (6 bases). Germline loops: CDR1 SGHNT, CDR2 YYREEE (reference sequence). The CDR3 covers 13 residues. CDR3 nucleotides: TGTGCCAGCAGATTCAGGGGTAACGATGGCTACACCTTC. It codes for CASRFRGNDGYTF.

This chain connects TRBV27 to TRBJ1-1; tentatively, D is TRBD1 (6 bases). CDR3 length: 17 residues. V was shortened by 4 bases and J by 0 bases, with 18 bases between the two germline ends. From germline, CDR1 is MNHEY and CDR2 SMNVEV (reference sequence). CDR3 DNA: TGTGCCAGCAGTTCAGGGGTTAGTACACTCCTGAACACTGAAGCTTTCTTT. It codes for CASSSGVSTLLNTEAFF.

This rearrangement joins TRBV6-4 to TRBJ1-5, with 9 positions matching TRBD1. The CDR3 length is 14 residues. CDR1 and CDR2 from the germline V gene are MRHNA and SNTAGT. Trimming at V came to 6 bases and at J to 7 bases, leaving 7 bases not matched to a gene. The CDR3 DNA reads as TGTGCCAGCAGCGAAGGACAGGGGAGGCAGCCCCAGCATTTT. Its translation: CASSEGQGRQPQHF.

V gene TRBV18 combines with J gene TRBJ2-1; no definite D call. V lost 3 bases to trimming and J lost 0 bases, with 12 bases between them. This CDR3 has 16 residues. The germline gives CDR1 KGHSH, CDR2 LQKENI. Written as DNA, the CDR3 is TGTGCCAGCTCACCCATCGCACTAACCTCCTACAATGAGCAGTTCTTC. Residues: CASSPIALTSYNEQFF.

The gene calls are TRBV5-5 and TRBJ1-1; D not certain. This CDR3 has 12 amino acids. Germline V gives CDR1 SGHKS, CDR2 YYEKEE (reference sequence). Trimming removed 3 bases at V and 0 bases at J, with 3 bases between. CDR3 residues: CASSSMNTEAFF. CDR3 coding DNA: TGTGCCAGCAGCTCTATGAACACTGAAGCTTTCTTT. The whole variable domain, filled in from reference TRBV5-5 and TRBJ1-1, reads DAGVTQSPTHLIKTRGQQVTLRCSPISGHKSVSWYQQVLGQGPQFIFQYYEKEERGRGNFPDRFSARQFPNYSSELNVNALLLGDSALYLCASSSMNTEAFFGQGTRLTVV.

The rearrangement uses TRBV2 and TRBJ1-1; D possibly corresponds to TRBD1 (5 bases). The CDR3 extends over 14 amino acids. Trimming took 3 bases from V and 0 from J, leaving 8 bases between them. Germline V gives CDR1 SNHLY, CDR2 FYNNEI. CDR3 protein: CASSDGGMNTEAFF. The CDR3 nucleotides are TGTGCCAGCAGTGACGGGGGTATGAACACTGAAGCTTTCTTT.

The J gene is TRBJ2-3, the V gene TRBV30; D not resolved. Germline assignment: CDR1 GTSNPN and CDR2 SVGIG (reference sequence). The CDR3 covers 10 residues. With 3 bases removed from V and 5 bases from J, the gap between germline ends came to 3 bases. As DNA, the CDR3 is TGTGCCTGGAGCGGAGATACGCAGTATTTT. Translation gives CAWSGDTQYF.

The V call is TRBV4-3, the J call TRBJ2-7; 7 bases are shared with TRBD2. CDR3 length equals 15 residues. Germline V gene lookup returns CDR1 LGHNA and CDR2 YSLEER. J lost 2 bases, V lost 1 base, and 5 bases had no gene match. The CDR3 nucleotides read TGCGCCAGCAGCCAAGCCGGGGGGACCGCCTACGAGCAGTACTTC. Protein sequence: CASSQAGGTAYEQYF.

This chain connects TRBV29-1 to TRBJ1-1, with a weak D call TRBD1 (6 bases). The CDR3 contains 13 residues. The germline CDR1 and CDR2 sequences are SQVTM and ANQGSEA. V gave up 4 bases and J gave up 4 bases, with 13 bases separating them. CDR3 region: CSVALQGGTEAFF. CDR3 nucleotide sequence: TGCAGCGTTGCGCTACAGGGCGGCACTGAAGCTTTCTTT.

The chain combines TRBV4-2 with TRBJ1-4; 7 nucleotides match TRBD1. This CDR3 has 16 residues. In germline, CDR1 is LGHNA, CDR2 YNFKEQ. Losses at the gene ends were 6 bases for V and 2 bases for J; bases not matched to a gene: 9. The CDR3 DNA is TGTGCCAGCAGACCTGACAGGGCTTTCACTAATGAAAAACTGTTTTTT. Its translation is CASRPDRAFTNEKLFF.

The chain employs TRBV19 and TRBJ1-2; D call uncertain. This CDR3 is 14 amino acids long. In germline, CDR1 is LNHDA, CDR2 SQIVND (reference sequence). The germline V and J ends were trimmed by 3 bases and 7 bases, with 15 bases remaining between them. The CDR3 reads CASSIFSAERGYTF. The CDR3 nucleotides are TGTGCCAGTAGTATCTTCTCTGCGGAGCGTGGCTACACCTTC.

This clone came up a few times. This rearrangement joins TRBV5-1 to TRBJ2-7, with a weak D call TRBD1 (6 bases). The CDR3 is 16 amino acids. The germline V gene encodes CDR1 SGHRS and CDR2 YFSETQ. Between the trimmed V and J ends, which lost 3 bases and 3 bases, there was a span of 19 bases. CDR3 in amino acids: CASSWTLQGGDYEQYF. For the CDR3, the DNA is TGCGCCAGCAGCTGGACCTTACAGGGCGGTGACTACGAGCAGTACTTC. Full variable domain (outside the CDR3, taken from reference TRBV5-1 and TRBJ2-7): KAGVTQTPRYLIKTRGQQVTLSCSPISGHRSVSWYQQTPGQGLQFLFEYFSETQRNKGNFPGRFSGRQFSNSRSEMNVSTLELGDSALYLCASSWTLQGGDYEQYFGPGTRLTVT.

This sequence joins TRBV25-1 and TRBJ1-6; D remains ambiguous. The V and J ends lost 4 bases and 10 bases respectively, with 14 bases between them. The CDR3 is 14 residues long. The germline CDR1 and CDR2 sequences are MGHDK and SYGVNS. In DNA, the CDR3 is TGTGCCAGCAGTGGATCGCAGGATTGGTCACCCCTCCACTTT. It yields the protein CASSGSQDWSPLHF.

This chain links TRBV2 with TRBJ2-6; TRBD1 matches 9 bases. The CDR3 runs 17 residues. With V trimmed by 10 bases and J by 0 bases, 10 bases remained unmatched. In germline, CDR1 is SNHLY, CDR2 FYNNEI. The CDR3 DNA reads TGTGCCACTAAACCGGGACAGGGTCGCTCTGGGGCCAACGTCCTGACTTTC. Its protein is CATKPGQGRSGANVLTF.

The chain combines TRBV29-1 with TRBJ2-5; TRBD1 agrees at 8 bases. Trimming took 7 bases from V and 3 from J; bases not matched to a gene: 4. The CDR3 covers 12 residues. The germline V gene encodes CDR1 SQVTM and CDR2 ANQGSEA. CDR3 nucleotide sequence: TGCAGCGGGAGGGGACAGGAAGAGACCCAGTACTTC. Protein product: CSGRGQEETQYF.

This chain joins TRBV9 and TRBJ2-1; 7 bases match TRBD1. The trim removed 4 bases at V and 2 bases at J, leaving 3 bases unmatched. The CDR3 loop spans 14 amino acids. CDR1 is SGDLS and CDR2 is YYNGEE in the germline V gene. CDR3 nucleotide sequence: TGTGCCAGCAGCAGGGACAGAGCCTACAATGAGCAGTTCTTC. This codes for CASSRDRAYNEQFF.

V and J are TRBV29-1 and TRBJ1-1; 8 nucleotides align to TRBD1. Per germline, CDR1 SQVTM and CDR2 ANQGSEA. The CDR3 is 11 amino acids. V lost 6 bases, J lost 10 bases, and 7 bases stayed unmatched. CDR3 amino acids: CSVAGQGGAFF. CDR3 DNA sequence: TGCAGCGTGGCTGGACAGGGTGGAGCTTTCTTT.

V and J are TRBV19 and TRBJ1-2; 7 bases align to TRBD1. The CDR3 covers 14 residues. Germline V CDR1 and CDR2: LNHDA, SQIVND (reference sequence). Trimming removed 4 bases from V and 7 bases from J; junction bases left unmatched: 9. For the CDR3, the DNA is TGTGCCAGTAGTACCCCAGACAGGGCTGGTGGCTACACCTTC. It specifies CASSTPDRAGGYTF.

V is TRBV30 and J is TRBJ1-2; D perhaps matches TRBD1 (5 bases). The CDR3 contains 13 residues. In germline, CDR1 is GTSNPN, CDR2 SVGIG (reference sequence). The ends were cut back, 4 bases at V and 2 bases at J, with 11 bases in the middle. In DNA, the CDR3 is TGTGCCTGGACTCCGACAGTCAACTATGGCTACACCTTC. Its protein product is CAWTPTVNYGYTF.